This is a list of T cell receptor beta chains from one sample in a study of blood T cell repertoires in COVID-19. Libraries were prepared by immunoSEQ multiplex PCR; TCRdb keeps only in-frame clonotypes and omits some of them. This table has roughly 250,000 clones, approximately 86% appearing once. The sequenced sample was PBMCs or T cells enriched from blood (not recorded which). These receptors all come from a woman aged 30 to 39 with acute COVID-19. Both conserved end residues are part of each CDR3. D genes are given only for firm matches.

j_call,v_call,d_call,cdr3_aa,cdr3_nt
TRBJ2-5,TRBV3-1/TRBV3-2,TRBD1,CASSQEVGTGLQTQYF,TGTGCCAGCAGCCAAGAAGTCGGGACAGGGTTGCAGACCCAGTACTTC
TRBJ2-3,TRBV5-1,TRBD2,CASSLVPTSGRADTQYF,TGCGCCAGCAGCTTGGTCCCGACTAGCGGGAGGGCAGATACGCAGTATTTT
TRBJ2-1,TRBV12-3/TRBV12-4,TRBD1,CASSLTGVHEQFF,TGTGCCAGCAGTCTGACAGGGGTCCATGAGCAGTTCTTC
TRBJ2-7,TRBV4-1,NA,CASSQTSGPYEQYF,TGCGCCAGCAGCCAAACTTCAGGTCCCTACGAGCAGTACTTC
TRBJ2-3,TRBV7-8,NA,CASSLGTSDTQYF,TGTGCCAGCAGCTTAGGCACATCAGATACGCAGTATTTT
TRBJ1-6,TRBV7-9,NA,CASSLQSSYNSPLHF,TGTGCCAGCAGCCTACAGAGCTCCTATAATTCACCCCTCCACTTT
TRBJ2-7,TRBV11-2,TRBD1,CASSFIPGQTTYEQYF,TGTGCCAGCAGCTTTATACCGGGACAGACGACGTACGAGCAGTACTTC
TRBJ2-1,TRBV7-9,NA,CASSYLATHSYNEQFF,TGTGCCAGCAGCTATCTAGCAACCCACTCCTACAATGAGCAGTTCTTC
TRBJ1-6,TRBV28,NA,CASSLTQDGSPLHF,TGTGCCAGCAGTTTAACGCAGGATGGGTCACCCCTCCACTTT
TRBJ2-7,TRBV28,NA,CASSLVGGTYEQYF,TGTGCCAGCAGTTTAGTCGGGGGAACCTACGAGCAGTACTTC
TRBJ2-1,TRBV5-1,NA,CASSLLPSAGQFF,TGCGCCAGCAGCTTGTTGCCGAGCGCCGGGCAGTTCTTC